A single sample is the source of the 8 T cell receptor beta chains below, sequenced in a study of T cell responses to AZD1222 COVID-19 vaccine. TCRdb keeps only in-frame clones here, not all; method: immunoSEQ multiplex PCR. The sample shows more than 150,000 clones, 85% to 90% of them seen only once. The source was peripheral blood, collected on day 0 of AZD1222 vaccination. The source of these receptors is an adult in good health.

As DNA, the CDR3 is TGTGCCAGCAGCTTTGGGGCAGGGCGGAATGAGCAGTTCTTC. Its protein product is CASSFGAGRNEQFF. V gene TRBV7-9 combines with J gene TRBJ2-1, with D tentatively TRBD1 (5 bases). The germline gives CDR1 SEHNR, CDR2 FQNEAQ (reference sequence). V lost 3 bases to trimming and J lost 7 bases, with 13 bases between them. This CDR3 spans 14 amino acids.

J is TRBJ2-5 and V is TRBV28; D may be TRBD1 or TRBD2 (6 bases each). The V gene lost 5 bases and the J gene lost 2 bases, with 21 bases spanning the gap. The CDR3 covers 17 residues. Germline lookup yields CDR1 MDHEN and CDR2 SYDVKM. The DNA of the CDR3 is TGTGCCAGCAGTCCGGGAGCAAAAACAGGGTGGCAAGAGACCCAGTACTTC. Translation gives CASSPGAKTGWQETQYF.

This sequence joins TRBV18 and TRBJ2-1; D tentatively reads TRBD1 or TRBD2 (5 bases each). CDR1 and CDR2 from the germline V gene are KGHSH and LQKENI. V lost 5 bases and J 6 bases, leaving 8 bases between the germline ends. The CDR3 is 12 amino acids. CDR3 residues: CASSGDRNEQFF. The CDR3 nucleotides are TGTGCCAGCTCAGGGGACCGCAATGAGCAGTTCTTC.

The chain is built from TRBV11-2 and TRBJ2-2; D is ambiguous. The CDR3 totals 14 residues. From germline, CDR1 is SGHAT and CDR2 FQNNGV. Between the trimmed V and J ends, which lost 4 bases and 4 bases, there was a span of 10 bases. CDR3 bases: TGTGCCAGCAGCTCGGCCATCCCCACCGGGGAGCTGTTTTTT. Translating gives CASSSAIPTGELFF.

This clone was seen only once. The V call is TRBV18, the J call TRBJ2-3; D gene unclear. This CDR3 is built from 13 residues. V was trimmed by 4 bases and J by 1 base, leaving 6 bases between them. The germline gives CDR1 KGHSH, CDR2 LQKENI. CDR3 sequence reads: CASSRPGTDTQYF. The DNA for the CDR3 is TGTGCCAGCTCACGGCCTGGCACAGATACGCAGTATTTT.

This chain connects TRBV14 to TRBJ2-1; D remains ambiguous. Trimming cost V 4 bases and J 4 bases, with 2 bases left between them. This CDR3 contains 11 residues. Germline V gene sequence: CDR1 SGHDN, CDR2 FVKESK. Here the CDR3 reads CASSLYNEQFF. In nucleotides, the CDR3 is TGTGCCAGCAGCCTGTACAATGAGCAGTTCTTC.

V gene TRBV11-2 combines with J gene TRBJ2-5; TRBD2 might be the D (5 bases). The CDR3 extends over 11 amino acids. V lost 4 bases, J lost 10 bases, and 10 bases lay in between. In germline, CDR1 is SGHAT, CDR2 FQNNGV. CDR3 loop: CASSSGVDQYF. Here the CDR3 DNA reads TGTGCCAGCAGCTCCGGGGTTGACCAGTACTTC.

CDR3 bases: TGTGCCAGCAGCTTAAAGACAGCTCAGCCCCAGCATTTT. It codes for CASSLKTAQPQHF. The chain joins TRBV13 to TRBJ1-5; D is perhaps TRBD1 (5 bases). The CDR3 is 13 amino acids. Trimming removed 2 bases from V and 6 bases from J, with 8 bases in between. Per the germline V gene, CDR1 is PRHDT and CDR2 is FYEKMQ (reference sequence).